The rows below give T cell receptor beta chains drawn from one sample of a study of cytomegalovirus exposure and HLA in healthy donors. Using immunoSEQ multiplex PCR, the repertoire was profiled, and TCRdb retains in-frame clones only, with some absent. The clone table shows 150,000 to 200,000 clones, with the ten largest holding 0.74%. The sequenced material came from PBMCs. These receptor sequences come from a boy aged 5-17 years in good health and CMV-seronegative. Both conserved end residues are part of each CDR3. The D gene is left open where the match is weak.

V,D,J,CDR3,DNA
TRBV11-2,NA,TRBJ2-2,CASSLGLSLGAGTGELFF,TGTGCCAGCAGCTTAGGGTTGTCGCTGGGCGCGGGAACCGGGGAGCTGTTTTTT
TRBV28,NA,TRBJ1-1,CASSLPPGLVNTEAFF,TGTGCCAGCAGTTTACCTCCGGGACTCGTGAACACTGAAGCTTTCTTT
TRBV6-6,NA,TRBJ1-2,CASSLGGGGYTF,TGTGCCAGCAGCCTCGGGGGAGGTGGCTACACCTTC
TRBV28,NA,TRBJ2-5,CASRGAGKTQYF,TGTGCCAGCAGGGGGGCCGGGAAGACCCAGTACTTC
TRBV18,NA,TRBJ2-3,CASSSSDTQYF,TGTGCCAGCTCATCTTCCGATACGCAGTATTTT
TRBV5-1,TRBD2,TRBJ2-7,CASRTSGDRNEQYF,TGCGCCAGCAGGACTAGCGGGGACCGGAACGAGCAGTACTTC
TRBV2,NA,TRBJ1-5,CASSFGQRSNQPQHF,TGTGCCAGCAGTTTTGGACAGCGTAGCAATCAGCCCCAGCATTTT
TRBV19,TRBD2,TRBJ2-1,CASSIGLAGGPSYNEQFF,TGTGCCAGTAGTATCGGCCTAGCGGGGGGGCCTTCCTACAATGAGCAGTTCTTC
TRBV7-3,TRBD2,TRBJ2-5,CASSFLAGGRETQYF,TGTGCCAGCAGCTTTCTAGCGGGGGGGCGGGAGACCCAGTACTTC
TRBV30,TRBD2,TRBJ2-1,CAGSGRRGEQFF,TGTGCCGGATCCGGGAGGCGGGGAGAGCAGTTCTTC
TRBV6-5,NA,TRBJ2-7,CASSYRLANTYEQYF,TGTGCCAGCAGTTATAGGCTAGCGAACACCTACGAGCAGTACTTC
TRBV6-1,NA,TRBJ1-5,CASSEYPRINQPQHF,TGTGCCAGCAGTGAGTACCCCAGGATCAATCAGCCCCAGCATTTT
TRBV13,TRBD2,TRBJ2-1,CASSSDVAGGPLEQFF,TGTGCCAGCAGCTCCGACGTAGCGGGGGGCCCGCTTGAGCAGTTCTTC
TRBV4-1,TRBD1,TRBJ2-5,CASSQGQGMVAETQYF,TGCGCCAGCAGCCAGGGACAGGGAATGGTCGCGGAGACCCAGTACTTC
TRBV20-1,NA,TRBJ1-1,CSARVAREAFF,TGCAGTGCTAGAGTAGCCCGTGAAGCTTTCTTT
TRBV5-6,TRBD1,TRBJ1-5,CASSFNRGVGNQPQHF,TGTGCCAGCAGCTTTAACAGGGGAGTGGGCAATCAGCCCCAGCATTTT
TRBV28,NA,TRBJ2-7,CASSSWGGLEQYF,TGTGCCAGCAGTTCGTGGGGGGGGCTCGAGCAGTACTTC
TRBV7-6,NA,TRBJ2-3,CASSYGPYTQYF,TGTGCCAGCAGCTATGGCCCGTATACGCAGTATTTT
TRBV5-4,TRBD1,TRBJ2-1,CASSLSGQGMNEQFF,TGTGCCAGCAGCTTGAGTGGACAGGGTATGAATGAGCAGTTCTTC
TRBV5-6,NA,TRBJ1-6,CASSLLQIPNSPLHF,TGTGCCAGCAGCTTGTTACAGATACCTAATTCACCCCTCCACTTT
TRBV7-6,NA,TRBJ1-6,CASSPAGSGSPLHF,TGTGCCAGCAGCCCCGCGGGGAGCGGGTCACCCCTCCACTTT
TRBV11-3,TRBD2,TRBJ2-3,CASSLGQGLAYTDTQYF,TGTGCCAGCAGCTTAGGCCAGGGACTAGCCTACACAGATACGCAGTATTTT
TRBV7-8,NA,TRBJ1-5,CASSLARSGILNGQPQHF,TGTGCCAGCAGCTTAGCGAGGTCAGGGATTCTGAATGGGCAGCCCCAGCATTTT
TRBV5-1,NA,TRBJ1-4,CASSSGIRGEKLFF,TGCGCCAGCAGCTCCGGGATCAGGGGTGAAAAACTGTTTTTT
TRBV28,NA,TRBJ2-5,CASSLSSGEQYF,TGTGCCAGCAGTTTGTCCAGTGGGGAGCAGTACTTC
TRBV7-6,NA,TRBJ2-2,CASSLGRTKAGELFF,TGTGCCAGCAGCTTGGGGAGGACGAAGGCCGGGGAGCTGTTTTTT
TRBV18,NA,TRBJ1-5,CASSPWAGGNQPQHF,TGTGCCAGCTCACCATGGGCAGGGGGCAATCAGCCCCAGCATTTT
TRBV7-9,TRBD2,TRBJ2-2,CASSFSYSGSNTGELFF,TGTGCCAGCAGCTTCTCTTATAGCGGGTCGAACACCGGGGAGCTGTTTTTT
TRBV5-4,NA,TRBJ2-3,CASSLDSRATDTQYF,TGTGCCAGCAGCTTGGACAGCCGTGCCACAGATACGCAGTATTTT
TRBV5-6,TRBD1,TRBJ2-2,CASSLALTGSGELFF,TGTGCCAGCAGCTTGGCCTTGACAGGGTCCGGGGAGCTGTTTTTT
TRBV19,NA,TRBJ2-2,CASTDGNTGELFF,TGTGCCAGTACCGATGGCAACACCGGGGAGCTGTTTTTT
TRBV7-8,TRBD2,TRBJ2-1,CASSLVGEGTYNEQFF,TGTGCCAGCAGCTTAGTCGGGGAGGGTACCTACAATGAGCAGTTCTTC
TRBV30,NA,TRBJ1-3,CAWNIEIPGNTIYF,TGTGCCTGGAACATTGAAATTCCTGGAAACACCATATATTTT
TRBV4-1,NA,TRBJ1-2,CASSAGRGYGYTF,TGCGCCAGCAGCGCAGGGAGGGGCTATGGCTACACCTTC
TRBV7-9,TRBD1,TRBJ2-7,CASSSDRAPYEQYF,TGTGCCAGCAGCTCAGACAGGGCACCCTACGAGCAGTACTTC
TRBV5-1,TRBD2,TRBJ2-4,CASRSREGNIQYF,TGCGCCAGCAGGAGTCGGGAGGGAAACATTCAGTACTTC
TRBV30,TRBD1,TRBJ1-2,CAWNPGGNGYTF,TGTGCCTGGAACCCAGGGGGGAATGGCTACACCTTC
TRBV5-6,TRBD1,TRBJ1-5,CASSLGPGGMAQPQHF,TGTGCCAGCAGCTTGGGCCCAGGGGGGATGGCTCAGCCCCAGCATTTT
TRBV19,TRBD1,TRBJ2-2,CASRNTGGSGELFF,TGTGCCAGTAGAAACACAGGGGGGAGCGGGGAGCTGTTTTTT
TRBV7-9,TRBD1,TRBJ2-7,CASSPSTGTAYEQYF,TGTGCCAGCAGCCCCTCGACCGGGACAGCCTACGAGCAGTACTTC
TRBV2,NA,TRBJ2-1,CALRGTEYNEQFF,TGTGCCTTGCGGGGAACAGAATACAATGAGCAGTTCTTC
TRBV23-1,TRBD2,TRBJ2-7,CASSRTGLSAHEQYF,TGCGCCAGCAGTCGAACGGGACTATCGGCACACGAGCAGTACTTC
TRBV28,NA,TRBJ1-4,CASSMGGAIEKLFF,TGTGCCAGCAGTATGGGGGGGGCGATCGAAAAACTGTTTTTT
TRBV4-2,NA,TRBJ2-5,CASSDAEETQYF,TGTGCCAGCAGTGACGCGGAAGAGACCCAGTACTTC
TRBV28,NA,TRBJ1-1,CASRWGQGRAEAFF,TGTGCCAGCAGATGGGGGCAGGGACGTGCGGAAGCTTTCTTT
TRBV9,TRBD1,TRBJ2-2,CASSVETGAAGGELFF,TGTGCCAGCAGCGTAGAGACAGGGGCAGCCGGCGGGGAGCTGTTTTTT
TRBV5-1,TRBD1,TRBJ2-7,CASSDTGTGIYEQYF,TGCGCCAGCAGCGATACCGGGACAGGGATCTACGAGCAGTACTTC
TRBV18,NA,TRBJ2-5,CASLESIPTETQYF,TGTGCCAGCCTAGAGTCCATACCGACGGAGACCCAGTACTTC